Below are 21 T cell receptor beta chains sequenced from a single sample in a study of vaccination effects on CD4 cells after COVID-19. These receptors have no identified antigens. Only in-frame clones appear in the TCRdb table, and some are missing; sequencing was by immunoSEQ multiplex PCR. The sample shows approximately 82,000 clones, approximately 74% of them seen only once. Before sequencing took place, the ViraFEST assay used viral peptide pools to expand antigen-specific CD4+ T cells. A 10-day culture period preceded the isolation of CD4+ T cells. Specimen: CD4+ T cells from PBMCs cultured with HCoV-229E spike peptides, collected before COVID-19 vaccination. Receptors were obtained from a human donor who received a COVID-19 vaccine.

In DNA, the CDR3 is TGCGCCAGCAGCCAAGATTATACGGCAGGCAATCAGCCCCAGCATTTT. This codes for CASSQDYTAGNQPQHF. The genes are TRBV4-3 and TRBJ1-5; D is unclear. CDR1 is LGHNA, CDR2 YSLEER, per germline. Trimming pared 0 bases from V and 2 bases from J, leaving 11 bases between. The CDR3 covers 16 residues.

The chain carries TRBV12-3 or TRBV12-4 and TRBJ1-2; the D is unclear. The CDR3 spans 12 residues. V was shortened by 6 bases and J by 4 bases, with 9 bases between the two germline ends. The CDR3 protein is CASRIGIYGYTF. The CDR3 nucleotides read TGTGCCAGCAGAATCGGGATCTATGGCTACACCTTC.

This chain's CDR3 is CASSDPGVGVATGELFF. The CDR3 DNA is TGCGCCAGCAGTGACCCCGGCGTAGGGGTTGCTACCGGGGAGCTGTTTTTT. This sequence joins TRBV10-2 and TRBJ2-2, with D possibly matching TRBD1 (5 bases). The ends were cut back, 3 bases at V and 5 bases at J, with 19 bases in the middle. CDR1 is WSHSY and CDR2 is SAAADI in the germline V gene. The CDR3 has 17 residues.

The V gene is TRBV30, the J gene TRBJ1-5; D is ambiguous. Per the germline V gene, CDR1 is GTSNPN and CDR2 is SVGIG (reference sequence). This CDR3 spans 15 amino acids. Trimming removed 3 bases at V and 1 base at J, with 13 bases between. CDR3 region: CAWSPLDGSNQPQHF. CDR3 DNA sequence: TGTGCCTGGAGCCCACTGGACGGGAGCAATCAGCCCCAGCATTTT.

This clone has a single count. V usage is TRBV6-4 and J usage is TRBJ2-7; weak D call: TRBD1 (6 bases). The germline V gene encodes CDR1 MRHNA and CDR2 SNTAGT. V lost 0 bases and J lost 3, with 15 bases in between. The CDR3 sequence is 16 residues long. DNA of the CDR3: TGTGCCAGCAGTGACTCGATGCGGCCAGGGGACTACGAGCAGTACGTC. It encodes CASSDSMRPGDYEQYV.

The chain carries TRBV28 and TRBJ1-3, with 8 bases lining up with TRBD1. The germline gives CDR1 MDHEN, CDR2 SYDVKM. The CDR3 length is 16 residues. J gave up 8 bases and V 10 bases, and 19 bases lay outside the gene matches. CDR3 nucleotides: TGTGCCACCGCGCTTTCTGGGGACAGGCTCGGGGACACCATATATTTT. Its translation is CATALSGDRLGDTIYF.

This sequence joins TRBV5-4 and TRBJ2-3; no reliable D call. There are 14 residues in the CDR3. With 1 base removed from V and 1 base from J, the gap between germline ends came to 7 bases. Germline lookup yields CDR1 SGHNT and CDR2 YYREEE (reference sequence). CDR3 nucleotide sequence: TGTGCCAGCAGCTTGATCCAAGGCACAGATACGCAGTATTTT. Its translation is CASSLIQGTDTQYF.

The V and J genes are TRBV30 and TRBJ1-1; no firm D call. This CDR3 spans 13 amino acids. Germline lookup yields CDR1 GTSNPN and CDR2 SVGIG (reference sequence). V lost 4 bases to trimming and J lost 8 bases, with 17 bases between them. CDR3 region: CAWKGRRAAEAFF. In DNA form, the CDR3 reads TGTGCCTGGAAAGGCCGCCGTGCGGCGGAAGCTTTCTTT. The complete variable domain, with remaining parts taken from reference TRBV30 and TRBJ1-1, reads SQTIHQWPATLVQPVGSPLSLECTVEGTSNPNLYWYRQAAGRGLQLLFYSVGIGQISSEVPQNLSASRPQDRQFILSSKKLLLSDSGFYLCAWKGRRAAEAFFGQGTRLTVV.

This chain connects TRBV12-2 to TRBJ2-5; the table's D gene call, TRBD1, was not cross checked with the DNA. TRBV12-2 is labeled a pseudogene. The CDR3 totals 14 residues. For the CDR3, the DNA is TGTGCAAGTCGCTCCCGGCAGGGGCAAGAGACCCAGTACTTC. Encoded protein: CASRSRQGQETQYF.

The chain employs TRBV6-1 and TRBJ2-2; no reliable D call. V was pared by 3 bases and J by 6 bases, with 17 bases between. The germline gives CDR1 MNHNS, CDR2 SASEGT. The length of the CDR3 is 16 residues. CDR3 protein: CASSDSGKRAAGELFF. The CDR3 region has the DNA TGTGCCAGCAGTGATTCTGGGAAACGGGCGGCCGGGGAGCTGTTTTTT.

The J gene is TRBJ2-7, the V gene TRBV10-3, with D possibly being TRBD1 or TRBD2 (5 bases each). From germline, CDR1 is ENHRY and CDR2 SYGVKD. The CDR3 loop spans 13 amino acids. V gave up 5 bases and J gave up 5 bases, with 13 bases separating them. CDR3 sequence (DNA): TGTGCCATCAGTCAGGGAGAGTGGGACGAGCAGTACGTC. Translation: CAISQGEWDEQYV.

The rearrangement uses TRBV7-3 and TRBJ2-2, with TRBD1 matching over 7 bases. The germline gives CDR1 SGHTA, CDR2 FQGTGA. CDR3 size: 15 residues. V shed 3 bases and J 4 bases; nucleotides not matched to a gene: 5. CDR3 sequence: CASSLGQPGTGELFF. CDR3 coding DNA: TGTGCCAGCAGCTTGGGACAGCCGGGCACCGGGGAGCTGTTTTTT.

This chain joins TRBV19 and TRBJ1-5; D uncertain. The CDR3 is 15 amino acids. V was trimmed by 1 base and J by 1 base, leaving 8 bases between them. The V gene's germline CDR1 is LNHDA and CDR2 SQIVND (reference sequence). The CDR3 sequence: CASSIVPGSNQPQHF. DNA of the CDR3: TGTGCCAGTAGTATAGTCCCGGGGAGCAATCAGCCCCAGCATTTT.

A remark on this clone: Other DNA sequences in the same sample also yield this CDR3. Here the CDR3 reads CASSLGYQETQYF. CDR3 DNA: TGCGCCAGCAGCCTGGGGTACCAAGAGACCCAGTACTTC. The rearrangement joins TRBV5-1 to TRBJ2-5; D gene ambiguous. V lost 4 bases and J lost 0, with 7 bases in between. Germline CDR1 reads SGHRS; CDR2 reads YFSETQ. CDR3 length: 13 amino acids. The full variable domain, its missing parts supplied by reference TRBV5-1 and TRBJ2-5, is KAGVTQTPRYLIKTRGQQVTLSCSPISGHRSVSWYQQTPGQGLQFLFEYFSETQRNKGNFPGRFSGRQFSNSRSEMNVSTLELGDSALYLCASSLGYQETQYFGPGTRLLVL.

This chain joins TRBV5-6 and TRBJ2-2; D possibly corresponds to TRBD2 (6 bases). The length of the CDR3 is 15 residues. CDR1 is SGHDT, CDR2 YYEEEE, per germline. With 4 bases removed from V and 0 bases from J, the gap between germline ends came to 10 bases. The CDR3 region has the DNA TGTGCCAGCAGCCGGCGGGATGCGAACACCGGGGAGCTGTTTTTT. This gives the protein CASSRRDANTGELFF. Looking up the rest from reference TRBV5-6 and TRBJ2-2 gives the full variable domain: DAGVTQSPTHLIKTRGQQVTLRCSPKSGHDTVSWYQQALGQGPQFIFQYYEEEERQRGNFPDRFSGHQFPNYSSELNVNALLLGDSALYLCASSRRDANTGELFFGEGSRLTVL.

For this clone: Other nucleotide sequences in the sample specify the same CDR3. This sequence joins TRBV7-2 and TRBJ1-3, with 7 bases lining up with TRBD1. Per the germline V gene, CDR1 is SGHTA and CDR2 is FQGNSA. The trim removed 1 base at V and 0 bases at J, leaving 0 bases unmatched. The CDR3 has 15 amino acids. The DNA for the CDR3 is TGTGCCAGCAGCTTAGACAGGGGCTCTGGAAACACCATATATTTT. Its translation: CASSLDRGSGNTIYF.

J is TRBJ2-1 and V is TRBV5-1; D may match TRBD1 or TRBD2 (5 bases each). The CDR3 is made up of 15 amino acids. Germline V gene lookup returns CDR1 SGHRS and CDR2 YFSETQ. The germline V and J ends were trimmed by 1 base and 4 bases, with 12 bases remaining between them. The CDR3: CASSLMGVVYNEQFF. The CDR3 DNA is TGCGCCAGCAGCTTGATGGGGGTAGTATACAATGAGCAGTTCTTC.

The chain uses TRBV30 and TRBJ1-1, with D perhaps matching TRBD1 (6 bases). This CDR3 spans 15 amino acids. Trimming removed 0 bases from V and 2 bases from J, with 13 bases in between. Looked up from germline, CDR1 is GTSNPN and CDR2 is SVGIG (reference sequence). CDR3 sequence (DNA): TGTGCCTGGAGTGTTTCTCCACAGGGAAACACTGAAGCTTTCTTT. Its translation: CAWSVSPQGNTEAFF.

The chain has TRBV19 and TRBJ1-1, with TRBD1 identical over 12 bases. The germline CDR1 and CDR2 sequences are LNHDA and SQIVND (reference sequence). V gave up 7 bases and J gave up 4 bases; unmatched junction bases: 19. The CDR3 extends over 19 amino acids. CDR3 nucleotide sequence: TGTGCCAGTAACAAAAACCCCGGGGACAGGGGGCGTCTGGGCACTGAAGCTTTCTTT. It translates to CASNKNPGDRGRLGTEAFF.

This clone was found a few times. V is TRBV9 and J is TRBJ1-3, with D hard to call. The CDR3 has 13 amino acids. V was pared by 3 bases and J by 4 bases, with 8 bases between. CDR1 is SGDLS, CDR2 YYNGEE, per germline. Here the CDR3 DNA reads TGTGCCAGCAGCGGATATTCGGGAAACACCATATATTTT. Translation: CASSGYSGNTIYF.

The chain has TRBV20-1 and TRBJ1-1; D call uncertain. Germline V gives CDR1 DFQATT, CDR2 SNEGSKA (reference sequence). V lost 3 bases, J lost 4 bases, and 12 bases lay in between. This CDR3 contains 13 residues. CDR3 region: CSASFALGTEAFF. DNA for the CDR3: TGCAGTGCTAGTTTCGCTTTGGGCACTGAAGCTTTCTTT.